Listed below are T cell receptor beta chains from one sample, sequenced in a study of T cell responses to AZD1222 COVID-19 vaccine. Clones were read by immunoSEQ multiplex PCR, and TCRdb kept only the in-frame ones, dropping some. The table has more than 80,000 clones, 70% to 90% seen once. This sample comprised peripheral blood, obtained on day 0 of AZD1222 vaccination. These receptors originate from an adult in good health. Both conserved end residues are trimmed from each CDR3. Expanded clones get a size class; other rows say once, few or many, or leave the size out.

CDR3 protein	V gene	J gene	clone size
ASTQGSAPYNEQF	TRBV6-5	TRBJ2-1	.
ASTSGGNMNTEAF	TRBV5-4	TRBJ1-1	.
ASSASGGFNEQF	TRBV19	TRBJ2-1	.
ASNFQGKANYGYT	TRBV5-4	TRBJ1-2	few
ASSILGDSGNTIY	TRBV5-1	TRBJ1-3	few
ASSSRVETQY	TRBV6-5	TRBJ2-5	.
ASRDGLATDTQY	TRBV4-2	TRBJ2-3	.
ATQRRLSNEKLF	TRBV2	TRBJ1-4	.
ASSQSDGESYEQY	TRBV4-2	TRBJ2-7	.
ASSPLTSGNNEQF	TRBV5-1	TRBJ2-1	.
ASSPSGTPSSGNTIY	TRBV9	TRBJ1-3	.
ASSEPGQGRNIQY	TRBV2	TRBJ2-4	.
AWSGPGSDTGELF	TRBV30	TRBJ2-2	.
ASTERGNQPQH	TRBV6-5	TRBJ1-5	.
ASSYGPGQGAQPQH	TRBV6-5	TRBJ1-5	.
ASSYTSSGREQF	TRBV3-1/TRBV3-2	TRBJ2-1	.
ASSLYPEGGGYGYT	TRBV5-6	TRBJ1-2	once
ASSQDIQSYNEQF	TRBV18	TRBJ2-1	.
ANSRGASGYT	TRBV2	TRBJ1-2	.
ASNRRTDTQY	TRBV2	TRBJ2-3	.
ASSGEADRGGYT	TRBV10-2	TRBJ1-2	few
ASSESGVSDEQY	TRBV25-1	TRBJ2-7	few
ASSIGTTATNEKLF	TRBV3-1/TRBV3-2	TRBJ1-4	.
ASSYGRGARGDEAF	TRBV6-5	TRBJ1-1	.
ASPNRGIETYGYT	TRBV21-1	TRBJ1-2	.
ASSQGAVTYEQY	TRBV4-1	TRBJ2-7	.
ASSWEGRDDEKLF	TRBV27	TRBJ1-4	.
AWGPAYEQY	TRBV30	TRBJ2-7	.
ASSFYSNQPQH	TRBV28	TRBJ1-5	.
ASGSRRDEQY	TRBV12-5	TRBJ2-7	.
ASSQGEQGDQPQH	TRBV4-1	TRBJ1-5	.
ASSLDQGLAAPYEQY	TRBV11-2	TRBJ2-7	.
ASSLAGTSANEQF	TRBV7-8	TRBJ2-1	.
ATSRRTGGATAEAF	TRBV15	TRBJ1-1	.
ASSLAPGRGTGELF	TRBV5-6	TRBJ2-2	.
ASKNRQAPSTEAF	TRBV6-5	TRBJ1-1	.
ASSESTSGSTDTQY	TRBV10-1	TRBJ2-3	.
ASSSNVNQPQH	TRBV2	TRBJ1-5	.
ASSPNGENTGELF	TRBV11-2	TRBJ2-2	once
ASSSNLMNTEAF	TRBV7-9	TRBJ1-1	few
ASSPRGDTEAF	TRBV27	TRBJ1-1	.